This T cell receptor (beta chain) was retrieved from a study of T cell responses to AZD1222 COVID-19 vaccine. The data were produced by immunoSEQ multiplex PCR, yet TCRdb's version contains in-frame clones alone and is incomplete. Counted here are around 120,000 clones, approximately 92% occurring once; the ten biggest clones make up about 1.2%. The CDR3 runs 15 residues. Germline V CDR1 and CDR2: MNHEY, SVGAGI. Unmatched junction bases numbered 10, after V lost 5 bases and J lost 9 bases. The rearrangement uses TRBV6-5 and TRBJ2-1; TRBD2 matches 10 bases. This sample comprised peripheral blood, obtained on day 0 of AZD1222 vaccination. This receptor was identified in an adult in good health. The CDR3 sequence is CASSQTLAGVGEQFF. The CDR3 nucleotides are TGTGCCAGCAGTCAAACCCTAGCGGGGGTTGGTGAGCAGTTCTTC.